This T cell receptor beta chain stems from a study of tissue T cells after allogeneic stem cell transplantation. Overall study context: Steroid-refractory graft-versus-host disease after allogeneic hematopoietic cell transplant qualified adults for prospective research-autopsy enrollment. Viable blood and marrow gave sorted CD3+ T cells if numbers allowed.

In germline, CDR1 is SGHVS, CDR2 FQNEAQ. CDR3 length: 13 residues. Trimming cost V 0 bases and J 5 bases, with 8 bases left between them. The table came from immunoSEQ multiplex PCR; TCRdb's copy has only in-frame clones and leaves some out. The table includes some 28,000 clones, 85% detected once. With respect to this clone: Its antigen is as yet unknown.

Whole-study results and caveats: Blood and spleen captured only part of the tissue TCR repertoire.

The chain joins TRBV7-8 to TRBJ2-7, with unresolved D. This clonotype was obtained from a woman aged 18-49 years who later had graft-versus-host disease after an allogeneic stem cell transplant. The material sequenced was blood, taken before transplantation. CDR3 sequence: CASSLALGNEQYF. Written as DNA, the CDR3 is TGTGCCAGCAGCTTAGCGTTGGGGAACGAGCAGTACTTC.